This T cell receptor beta chain was captured in a study of coeliac disease. Study-wide findings and caveats: The authors considered this approach unsuitable for unbiased detection of gliadin-specific T cells. In active celiac disease, intraepithelial and lamina propria TRB and TRG repertoires were less clonal than controls. Cross-contamination between intraepithelial and lamina propria cells was possible.

Repertoires were generated with immunoSEQ multiplex PCR, while TCRdb's copy carries only in-frame clones and drops some. This sample carries hundreds of clones, 64% of them seen once, and the ten largest clones take just under 45%. CDR1 MDHEN and CDR2 SYDVKM come from the germline V gene. This CDR3 is 13 amino acids long. V lost 5 bases and J lost 6, with 13 bases in between. Concerning this clone: Its target is not known.

Each fraction contributed one 500,000-cell aliquot for sequencing. The receptor's source is an elderly man without celiac disease. The sequenced sample was intraepithelial lymphocytes from the gut. The chain employs TRBV28 and TRBJ1-2; possibly TRBD1 for D (6 bases). The chain's CDR3 is CASSPGTSDGYTF. The CDR3 bases are TGTGCCAGCAGTCCAGGGACATCGGATGGCTACACCTTC.